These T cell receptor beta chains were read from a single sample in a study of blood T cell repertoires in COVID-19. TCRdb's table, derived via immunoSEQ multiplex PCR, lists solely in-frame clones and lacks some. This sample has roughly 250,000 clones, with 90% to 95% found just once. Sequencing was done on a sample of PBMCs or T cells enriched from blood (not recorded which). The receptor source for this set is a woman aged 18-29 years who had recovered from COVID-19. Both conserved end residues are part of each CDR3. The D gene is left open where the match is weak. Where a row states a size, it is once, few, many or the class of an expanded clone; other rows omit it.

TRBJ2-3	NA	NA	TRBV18	TGTGCCAGCTCACCAGATAGAGGGACAGATACGCAGTATTTT	CASSPDRGTDTQYF
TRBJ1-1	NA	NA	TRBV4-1	TGCGCCAGCAGCCAAGACCGCGGGGAAGCCACTGAAGCTTTCTTT	CASSQDRGEATEAFF
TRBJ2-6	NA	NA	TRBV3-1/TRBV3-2	TGTGCCAGCAGCCAAGATCTAGGGAGTGGGGCCAACGTCCTGACTTTC	CASSQDLGSGANVLTF
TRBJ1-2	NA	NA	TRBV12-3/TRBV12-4	TGTGCCAGCAGTTTTGGGCACAACTATGGCTACACCTTC	CASSFGHNYGYTF
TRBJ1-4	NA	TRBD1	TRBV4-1	TGCGCCAGCAGCCATGAAGACAGGGGCAATGAAAAACTGTTTTTT	CASSHEDRGNEKLFF
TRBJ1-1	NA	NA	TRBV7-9	TGTGCCAGCAGCTTAGATCAGGGGCCAAACACTGAAGCTTTCTTT	CASSLDQGPNTEAFF
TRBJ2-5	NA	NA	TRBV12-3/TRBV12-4	TGTGCCAGCAGTACTAGCAGCCAAGAGACCCAGTACTTC	CASSTSSQETQYF
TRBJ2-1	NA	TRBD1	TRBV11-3	TGTGCCAGCAGCTTAGATATGGGAGCGGGACAGGGGGACAATGAGCAGTTCTTC	CASSLDMGAGQGDNEQFF
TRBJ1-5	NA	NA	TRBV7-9	TGTGCCAGCAGCTTAGCCGGGGTGGAACAGCCCCAGCATTTT	CASSLAGVEQPQHF
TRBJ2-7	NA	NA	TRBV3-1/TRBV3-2	TGTGCCAGCAGCCAAGATTGGAGGGGGCAAGACGAGCAGTACTTC	CASSQDWRGQDEQYF
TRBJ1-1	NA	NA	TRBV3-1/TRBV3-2	TGTGCCAGCAGCCAAGAGTCCGGACTTACTTTGAACACTGAAGCTTTCTTT	CASSQESGLTLNTEAFF
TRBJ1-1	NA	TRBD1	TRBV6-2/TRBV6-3	TGTGCCAGCAGCCCCCATACAGGGGCGAACACTGAAGCTTTCTTT	CASSPHTGANTEAFF
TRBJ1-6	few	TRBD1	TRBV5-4	TGTGCCAGCAGGGCGGGACAGCATCTTTCACCCCTCCACTTT	CASRAGQHLSPLHF
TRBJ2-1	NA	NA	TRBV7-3	TGTGCCAGCAGCTCGACTAGTGTCTCCTACAATGAGCAGTTCTTC	CASSSTSVSYNEQFF
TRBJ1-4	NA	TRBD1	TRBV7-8	TGTGCCAGCAGCTTATACGGGACAGATAATGAAAAACTGTTTTTT	CASSLYGTDNEKLFF
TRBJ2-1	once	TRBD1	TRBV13	TGTGCCAGCAGCACCCGGACAGGGGCGCGGTTATACAATGAGCAGTTCTTC	CASSTRTGARLYNEQFF
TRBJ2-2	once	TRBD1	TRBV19	TGTGCCAGTAGTGTAGGGGGCGCGAACACCGGGGAGCTGTTTTTT	CASSVGGANTGELFF
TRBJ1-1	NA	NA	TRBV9	TGTGCCAGCAGCGTACAGGGGAACATGAACACTGAAGCTTTCTTT	CASSVQGNMNTEAFF
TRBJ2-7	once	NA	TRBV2	TGTGCCAGCAGTGAGGTTTACAGGGCCCCCACCTACGAGCAGTACTTC	CASSEVYRAPTYEQYF
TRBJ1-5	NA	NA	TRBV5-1	TGCGCCAGCAGCTTGGGGTGGAGGGACGAGCTCAATCAGCCCCAGCATTTT	CASSLGWRDELNQPQHF
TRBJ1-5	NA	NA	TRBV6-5	TGTGCCAGCAGGCCGCAGGGCGGCAATCAGCCCCAGCATTTT	CASRPQGGNQPQHF
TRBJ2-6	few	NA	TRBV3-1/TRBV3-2	TGTGCCAGCAGCCGTGACAGCTCTGGGGCCAACGTCCTGACTTTC	CASSRDSSGANVLTF
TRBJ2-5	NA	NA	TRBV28	TGTGCCAGCGGCAAACCAGGGGGCGGGAGTATCAAGACCCAGTACTTC	CASGKPGGGSIKTQYF
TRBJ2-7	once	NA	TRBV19	TGTGCCAGTAGTATAGCTACGTTGAGCTCCTACGAGCAGTACTTC	CASSIATLSSYEQYF
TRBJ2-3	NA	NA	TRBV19	TGTGCCAGTAGTATCGGAGTCTACCCGCAGTATTTT	CASSIGVYPQYF
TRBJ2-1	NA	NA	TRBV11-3	TGTGCCAGCAGCCAACTCAGGGATGGCGAGCAGTTCTTC	CASSQLRDGEQFF
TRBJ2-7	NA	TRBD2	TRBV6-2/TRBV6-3	TGTGCCAGCAGTCTCATAACCTGGGCTAGCGGACGCTCCTACGAGCAGTACTTC	CASSLITWASGRSYEQYF
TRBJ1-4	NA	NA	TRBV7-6	TGTGCCAGCAGCCTGAGCCGAGGGTCGAGTAATGAAAAACTGTTTTTT	CASSLSRGSSNEKLFF
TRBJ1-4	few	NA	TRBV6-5	TGTGCCAGCATCGGACAGACAGAAATATTGAAACTGTTTTTT	CASIGQTEILKLFF
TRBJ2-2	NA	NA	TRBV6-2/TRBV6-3	TGTGCCAGCAGTCTACTTAGGGGCACCGGGGAGCTGTTTTTT	CASSLLRGTGELFF
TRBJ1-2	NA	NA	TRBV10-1	TGCGCCAGCCTTCGAAGCTCCGGTTATGGCTACACCTTC	CASLRSSGYGYTF
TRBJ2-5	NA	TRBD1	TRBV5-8	TGTGCCAGCAGTCGGGACAGGGTTCAAGAGACCCAGTACTTC	CASSRDRVQETQYF
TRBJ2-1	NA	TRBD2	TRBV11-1	TGTGCCAGCAGCGAATATAGCGGGGGGGTGTACAATGAGCAGTTCTTC	CASSEYSGGVYNEQFF
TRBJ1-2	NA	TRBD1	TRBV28	TGTGCCAGCAGGCCCTATCGACAGGGCGACTATGGCTACACCTTC	CASRPYRQGDYGYTF
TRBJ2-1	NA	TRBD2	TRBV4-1	TGCGCCAGCAGCCAAGTAGCGGGGGGCGGAAACAATGAGCAGTTCTTC	CASSQVAGGGNNEQFF
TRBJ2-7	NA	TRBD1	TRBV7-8	TGTGCCAGCAGCTTAGGGACGGGACAGGGCAACGAGCAGTACTTC	CASSLGTGQGNEQYF
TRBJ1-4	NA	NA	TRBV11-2	TGTGCCAGCAGCTTCGCCGTTGGGGCCTCGCAAAAACTGTTTTTT	CASSFAVGASQKLFF
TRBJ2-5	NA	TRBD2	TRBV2	TGTGCCAGCAGTGAAGGCGGGAGCGTCGAGACCCAGTACTTC	CASSEGGSVETQYF
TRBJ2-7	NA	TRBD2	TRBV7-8	TGTGCCAGCAGCCGGTCCGGGGGGGGTTCGTACGAGCAGTACTTC	CASSRSGGGSYEQYF
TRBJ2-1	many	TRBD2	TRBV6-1	TGTGCCAGCAGTGAAGCGGGGACTAGCAATGAGCAGTTCTTC	CASSEAGTSNEQFF
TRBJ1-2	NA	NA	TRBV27	TGTGCCAGCAGTTCTGGAGCTCGCGGCTACACCTTC	CASSSGARGYTF
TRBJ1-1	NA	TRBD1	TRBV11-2	TGTGCCAGCAGCTTATTCCGCCCGGGACAGGGGGCGATGAACACTGAAGCTTTCTTT	CASSLFRPGQGAMNTEAFF
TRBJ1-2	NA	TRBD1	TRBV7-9	TGTGCCAGCAGCTTCGGGACAGGGACAGGCTATGGCTACACCTTC	CASSFGTGTGYGYTF
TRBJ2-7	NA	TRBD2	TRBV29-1	TGCAGCGTTGAGCCGGGACTAGGGGGCGAGCAGTACTTC	CSVEPGLGGEQYF
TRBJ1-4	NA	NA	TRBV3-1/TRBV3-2	TGTGCCAGCAGCCAATTCGGCGGTGAAAAACTGTTTTTT	CASSQFGGEKLFF
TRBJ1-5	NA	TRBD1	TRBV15	TGTGCCACCAGCAGAGGTGGGAAACAGGGGAACGGTCAGCCCCAGCATTTT	CATSRGGKQGNGQPQHF
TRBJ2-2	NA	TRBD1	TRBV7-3	TGTGCCAGCAGCATACAGGGGGCGCCCGGGGAGCTGTTTTTT	CASSIQGAPGELFF
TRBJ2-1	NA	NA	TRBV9	TGTGCCAGCAGCGTTAGCAGGGCTGGGTACAATGAGCAGTTCTTC	CASSVSRAGYNEQFF
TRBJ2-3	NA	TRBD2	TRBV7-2	TGTGCCAGCAGCTCCTCTTGGACTAGCGGACTAAGCACAGATACGCAGTATTTT	CASSSSWTSGLSTDTQYF
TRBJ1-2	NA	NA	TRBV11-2	TGTGCCAGCAGCTTTACAGGGATCGACTATGGCTACACCTTC	CASSFTGIDYGYTF
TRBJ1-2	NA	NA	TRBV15	TGTGCCACCAGCAGCGACAGTGGGAACTATGGCTACACCTTC	CATSSDSGNYGYTF
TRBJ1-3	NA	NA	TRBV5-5	TGTGCCAGCAGCTTGGGAGGTTTAGGGAGCGGAAACACCATATATTTT	CASSLGGLGSGNTIYF
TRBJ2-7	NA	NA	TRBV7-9	TGTGCCAGCAGCCATGACAGAATAGGGTCCTACGAGCAGTACTTC	CASSHDRIGSYEQYF
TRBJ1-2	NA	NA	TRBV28	TGTGCCAGCAGTTTTATCCCCGACTATGGCTACACCTTC	CASSFIPDYGYTF
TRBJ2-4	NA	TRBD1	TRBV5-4	TGTGCCAGCAGCATCACAGGGGGCGCGAACATTCAGTACTTC	CASSITGGANIQYF